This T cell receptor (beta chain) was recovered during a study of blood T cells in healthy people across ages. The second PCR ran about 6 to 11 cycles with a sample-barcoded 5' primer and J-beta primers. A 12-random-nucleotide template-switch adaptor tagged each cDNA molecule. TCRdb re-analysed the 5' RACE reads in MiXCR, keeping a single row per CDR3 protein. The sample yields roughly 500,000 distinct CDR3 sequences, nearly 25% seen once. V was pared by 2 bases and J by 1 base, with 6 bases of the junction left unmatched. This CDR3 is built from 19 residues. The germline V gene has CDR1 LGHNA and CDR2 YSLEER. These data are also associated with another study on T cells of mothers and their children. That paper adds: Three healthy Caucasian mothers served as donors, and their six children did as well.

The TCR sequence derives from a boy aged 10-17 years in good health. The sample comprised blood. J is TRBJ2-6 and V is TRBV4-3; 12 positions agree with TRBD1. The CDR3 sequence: CASSQLGGQGASGANVLTF. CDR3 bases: TGCGCCAGCAGCCAACTAGGGGGACAGGGGGCTTCTGGGGCCAACGTCCTGACTTTC.